Listed below are T cell receptor beta chains from one sample, sequenced in a study of CD8 T cells in Susac syndrome. TCRdb called the immunoSEQ multiplex PCR reads again in MiXCR, with one record for every CDR3 protein. The sample contains approximately 180,000 distinct CDR3 sequences, approximately 94% of which appear only once. Material: CD4+ T cells from PBMCs. The receptors originated from a human donor with multiple sclerosis. Each CDR3 is given with its conserved first and last residue. Fields, in order: D gene, V gene, clone size, J gene, CDR3 DNA, CDR3 protein. D genes are given only for firm matches. Size is omitted from some rows. Given values are once, few, many or a class for expanded clones.

>NA|TRBV30|NA|TRBJ1-1
TGTGCCTGGACTCCGGGGAACACTGAAGCTTTCTTT
CAWTPGNTEAFF
>NA|TRBV30|NA|TRBJ2-2
TGTTCCGGGGGGCGGATCGGGGAGCTGTTTTTT
CSGGRIGELFF
>TRBD1|TRBV12-3/TRBV12-4|NA|TRBJ2-7
TGTGCCAGCACGAAGGAGACAGGGCTAGCCTACGAGCAGTACTTC
CASTKETGLAYEQYF
>TRBD1|TRBV6-6|NA|TRBJ1-2
TGTGCCAGCAGGACGACAGGGAGCGGCTACACCTTC
CASRTTGSGYTF
>NA|TRBV30|once|TRBJ1-2
TGTGCCTGGAGTGCAGGGCGGTTTAGCTATGGCTACACCTTC
CAWSAGRFSYGYTF
>TRBD2|TRBV5-1|NA|TRBJ2-5
TGCGCCAGCAGCCCGGGACTAGCGGGGGATTACGAGACCCAGTACTTC
CASSPGLAGDYETQYF
>TRBD1|TRBV6-1|NA|TRBJ1-1
TGTGCCAGCACAGGACAGGGGTCGCTTGAAGCTTTCTTT
CASTGQGSLEAFF
>TRBD2|TRBV29-1|few|TRBJ2-5
TGCAGCGTTGGTAGCGGGGGTCAAGAGACCCAGTACTTC
CSVGSGGQETQYF
>NA|TRBV5-1|NA|TRBJ2-1
TGCGCCAGCAGCTTCCGAGGGGATGAGCAGTTCTTC
CASSFRGDEQFF
>NA|TRBV5-1|NA|TRBJ1-1
TGCGCCAGCAGTCCCGGGCTCATGAACACTGAAGCTTTCTTT
CASSPGLMNTEAFF
>TRBD1|TRBV24-1|NA|TRBJ2-1
TGTGCCACCAGTGACTTGCGCCCCACAGGGGGTATGGATGAGCAGTTCTTC
CATSDLRPTGGMDEQFF
>NA|TRBV15|NA|TRBJ2-7
TGTGCCACCAGCAGAGGTCGGTTGGGGGCTCAATCCTACGAGCAGTACTTC
CATSRGRLGAQSYEQYF
>NA|TRBV20-1|NA|TRBJ2-7
TGCAGTGCCGAACAGGAAAACTCCTACGAGCAGTACTTC
CSAEQENSYEQYF
>TRBD2|TRBV3-1|NA|TRBJ2-1
TGTGCCAGCAGCCTGAGAGGACTAGCGGGGTGGGATGAGCAGTTCTTC
CASSLRGLAGWDEQFF
>TRBD1|TRBV3-1|NA|TRBJ2-7
TGTGCCAGCAGCCAAGGACAGGGGGCGATGGACGAGCAGTACTTC
CASSQGQGAMDEQYF
>NA|TRBV5-4|NA|TRBJ1-6
TGTGCCAGCAGCTTGGCCCTAGATGGGGGGCCACCCCTCCACTTT
CASSLALDGGPPLHF
>NA|TRBV12-3/TRBV12-4|NA|TRBJ2-7
TGTGCCAGCAGTTTAAGAGGTAAAGCCCCCGAGCAGTACTTC
CASSLRGKAPEQYF
>NA|TRBV7-2|NA|TRBJ2-3
TGTGCCAGCAGCTTAGAGTGGGGGGGCTTGACAGATACGCAGTATTTT
CASSLEWGGLTDTQYF
>NA|TRBV19|NA|TRBJ1-1
TGTGCCAGTAGTGCACCCGGGGCAGGAGCTGAAGCTTTCTTT
CASSAPGAGAEAFF
>TRBD2|TRBV20-1|NA|TRBJ2-1
TGCAGTGCTAGCGGGGGGGCTGTCAATGAGCAGTTCTTC
CSASGGAVNEQFF
>NA|TRBV20-1|NA|TRBJ1-4
TGCAGTGCTAGCGACTCGGAGGCCAATGAAAAACTGTTTTTT
CSASDSEANEKLFF
>NA|TRBV20-1|NA|TRBJ1-6
TGCAGTGCTAGAGTGTCTAGGGGCCAGAGAGAGAATTCACCCCTCCACTTT
CSARVSRGQRENSPLHF
>TRBD1|TRBV29-1|NA|TRBJ2-7
TGCAGCGCCGGACAGGGGGCTAACGAGCAGTACTTC
CSAGQGANEQYF
>NA|TRBV24-1|once|TRBJ2-3
TGTGCCACCAGAGCTGGTGGAGGGGATACGCAGTATTTT
CATRAGGGDTQYF
>NA|TRBV7-6|NA|TRBJ2-3
TGTGCCAGCACGGGGGCCTCAGATACGCAGTATTTT
CASTGASDTQYF
>TRBD1|TRBV7-2|NA|TRBJ2-1
TGTGCCAGCAGCCACCACCGGGTACAGGGGGCGTTGGTCTACAATGAGCAGTTCTTC
CASSHHRVQGALVYNEQFF
>NA|TRBV3-1|NA|TRBJ1-1
TGTGCCAGCAGCCGACGACGGGACACTGAAGCTTTCTTT
CASSRRRDTEAFF
>NA|TRBV9|NA|TRBJ2-3
TGTGCCAGCAGCCTGGGACCACGCACAGATACGCAGTATTTT
CASSLGPRTDTQYF
>NA|TRBV21-1|NA|TRBJ1-2
TGTGCCAGCAGCAAAGGCCTCTACAGGGAGCACTATGGCTACACCTTC
CASSKGLYREHYGYTF
>NA|TRBV2|once|TRBJ2-5
TGTGCCAGCAGTGAAGCGCTTCTGGGGGCAGGAGAGACCCAGTACTTC
CASSEALLGAGETQYF
>NA|TRBV29-1|NA|TRBJ1-2
TGCAGCGTTGCCCCTAGGCCGAGGGGCGCGTATGGCTACACCTTC
CSVAPRPRGAYGYTF
>NA|TRBV29-1|NA|TRBJ2-2
TGCAGCGTTGACCTCCTCGGTCAGGGTAGCACCGGGGAGCTGTTTTTT
CSVDLLGQGSTGELFF